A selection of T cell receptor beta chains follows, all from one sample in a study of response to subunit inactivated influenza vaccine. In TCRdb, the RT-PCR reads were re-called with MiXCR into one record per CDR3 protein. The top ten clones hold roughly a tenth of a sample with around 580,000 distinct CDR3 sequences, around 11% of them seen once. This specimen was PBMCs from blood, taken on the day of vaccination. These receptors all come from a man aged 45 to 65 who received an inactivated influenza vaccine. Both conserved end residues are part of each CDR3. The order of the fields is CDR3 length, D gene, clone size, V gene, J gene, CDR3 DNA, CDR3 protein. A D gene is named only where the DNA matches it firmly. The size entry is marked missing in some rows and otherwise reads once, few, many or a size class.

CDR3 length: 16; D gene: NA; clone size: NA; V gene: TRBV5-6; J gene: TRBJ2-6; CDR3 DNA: TGTGCCAGCAGCCCGCTGAGATACTCTGGGGCCAACGTCCTGACTTTC; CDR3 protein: CASSPLRYSGANVLTF
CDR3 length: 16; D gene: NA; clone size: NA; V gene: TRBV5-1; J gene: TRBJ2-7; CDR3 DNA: TGCGCCAGCAGCCTAGGAGGGACGCAGAAGACCTACGAGCAGTACTTC; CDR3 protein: CASSLGGTQKTYEQYF
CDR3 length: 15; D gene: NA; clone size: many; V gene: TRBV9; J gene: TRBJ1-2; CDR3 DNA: TGTGCCAGCAGCCCCCAGGGCGGTCGATTACATGGCTACACCTTC; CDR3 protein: CASSPQGGRLHGYTF
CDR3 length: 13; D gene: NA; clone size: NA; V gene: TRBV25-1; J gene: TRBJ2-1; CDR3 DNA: TGTGCCAGCAGTGATGGCATCGCTGAGGAGCAGTTCTTC; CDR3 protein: CASSDGIAEEQFF
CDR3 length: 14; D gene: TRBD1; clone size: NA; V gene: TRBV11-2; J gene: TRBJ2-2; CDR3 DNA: TGTGCCAGCAGCGCGCAGGGGGCGGCCGGGGAGCTGTTTTTT; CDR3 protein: CASSAQGAAGELFF
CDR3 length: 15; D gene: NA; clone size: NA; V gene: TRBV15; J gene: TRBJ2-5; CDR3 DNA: TGTGCCACCAGCAGAGATCGTGGCTGGGAGGAGACCCAGTACTTC; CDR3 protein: CATSRDRGWEETQYF
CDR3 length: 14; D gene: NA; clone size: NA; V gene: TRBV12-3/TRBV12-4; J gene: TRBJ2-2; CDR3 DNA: TGTGCCAGCAGCCGAGACATCCTCACCGGGGAGCTGTTTTTT; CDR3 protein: CASSRDILTGELFF
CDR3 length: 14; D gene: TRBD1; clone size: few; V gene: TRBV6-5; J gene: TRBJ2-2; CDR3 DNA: TGTGCCAGCAGTTGGGTACAGGGGTCCGGGGAGCTGTTTTTT; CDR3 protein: CASSWVQGSGELFF
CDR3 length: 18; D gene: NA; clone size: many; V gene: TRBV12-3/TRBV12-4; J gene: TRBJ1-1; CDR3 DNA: TGTGCCAGCAGTTTAGGGACAGCAATTGCCCGGGATGTGGCTGAAGCTTTCTTT; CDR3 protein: CASSLGTAIARDVAEAFF
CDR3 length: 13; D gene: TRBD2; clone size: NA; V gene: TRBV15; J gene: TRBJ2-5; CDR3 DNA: TGTGCCACCACTAGCGGGAGTAAAGAGACCCAGTACTTC; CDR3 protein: CATTSGSKETQYF
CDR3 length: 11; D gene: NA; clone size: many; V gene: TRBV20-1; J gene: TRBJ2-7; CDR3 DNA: TGCAGTGCTCCAGGCCCCTACGAGCAGTACTTC; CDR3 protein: CSAPGPYEQYF
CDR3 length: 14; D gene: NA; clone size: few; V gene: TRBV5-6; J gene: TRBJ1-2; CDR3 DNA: TGTGCCAGCAGCTTGTACAGGACCAACTATGGCTACACCTTC; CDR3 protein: CASSLYRTNYGYTF
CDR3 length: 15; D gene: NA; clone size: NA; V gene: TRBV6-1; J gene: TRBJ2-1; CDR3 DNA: TGTGCCAGCCTACCAGGGACTCGTTCCTACAATGAGCAGTTCTTC; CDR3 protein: CASLPGTRSYNEQFF
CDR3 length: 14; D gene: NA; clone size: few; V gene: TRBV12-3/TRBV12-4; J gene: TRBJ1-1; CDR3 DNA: TGTGCCAGCAGTTTGCAGGGCAAGAACACTGAAGCTTTCTTT; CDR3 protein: CASSLQGKNTEAFF
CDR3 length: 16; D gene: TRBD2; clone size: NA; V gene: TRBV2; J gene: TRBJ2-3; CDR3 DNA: TGTGCCAGCAGGGGAGGGGTCGGCGGTAGCACAGATACGCAGTATTTT; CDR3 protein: CASRGGVGGSTDTQYF
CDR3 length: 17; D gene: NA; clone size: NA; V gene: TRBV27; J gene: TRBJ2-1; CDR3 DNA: TGTGCCAGCAGTTTAAATTGGCCGGGGGGCGGCTACAATGAGCAGTTCTTC; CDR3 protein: CASSLNWPGGGYNEQFF
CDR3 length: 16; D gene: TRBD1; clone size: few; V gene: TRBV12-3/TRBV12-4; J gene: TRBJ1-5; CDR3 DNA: TGTGCCAGCAGTTCACGACAGGGGCGAAGCAATCAGCCCCAGCATTTT; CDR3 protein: CASSSRQGRSNQPQHF
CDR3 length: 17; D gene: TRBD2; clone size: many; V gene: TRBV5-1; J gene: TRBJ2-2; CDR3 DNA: TGCGCCAGCAGCTTGTTGGGACTAGCGGAGAACACCGGGGAGCTGTTTTTT; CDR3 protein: CASSLLGLAENTGELFF
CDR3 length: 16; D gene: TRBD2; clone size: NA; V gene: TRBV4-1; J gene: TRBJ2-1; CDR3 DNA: TGCGCCAGCAGCCAACCTAAGCGGGGGGCTTACAATGAGCAGTTCTTC; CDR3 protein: CASSQPKRGAYNEQFF
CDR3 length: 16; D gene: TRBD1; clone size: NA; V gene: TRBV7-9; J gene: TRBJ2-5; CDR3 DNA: TGTGCCAGCAGCCGGACAGGGGGCGCTTGGAGGGAGACCCAGTACTTC; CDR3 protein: CASSRTGGAWRETQYF
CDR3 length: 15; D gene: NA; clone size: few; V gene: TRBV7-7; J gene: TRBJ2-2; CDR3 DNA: TGTGCTAGCAGCCCCAATGGGCGGGTGACCGGGGAGCTGTTTTTT; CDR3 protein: CASSPNGRVTGELFF
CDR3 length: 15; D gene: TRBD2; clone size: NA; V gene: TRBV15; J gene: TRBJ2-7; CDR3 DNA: TGTGCCACCAGCAGAGCTTTGGCGGGGGGTACCGAGCAGTACTTC; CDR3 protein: CATSRALAGGTEQYF
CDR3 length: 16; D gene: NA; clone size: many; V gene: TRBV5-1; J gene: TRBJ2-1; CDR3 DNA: TGCGCCAGCAGCAAGGAATTTGCGGGGCCATACAATGAGCAGTTCTTC; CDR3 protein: CASSKEFAGPYNEQFF
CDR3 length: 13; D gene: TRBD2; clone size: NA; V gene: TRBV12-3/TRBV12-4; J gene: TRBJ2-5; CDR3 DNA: TGTGCCAGCAGTCAGACTAGCCGGGAGACCCAGTACTTC; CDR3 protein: CASSQTSRETQYF
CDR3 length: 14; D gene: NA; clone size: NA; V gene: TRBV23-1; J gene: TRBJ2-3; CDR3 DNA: TGCGCCAGCGTCGGAAGGGGCGAGGGAGATACGCAGTATTTT; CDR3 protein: CASVGRGEGDTQYF
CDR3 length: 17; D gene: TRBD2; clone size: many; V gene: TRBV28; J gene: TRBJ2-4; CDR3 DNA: TGTGCCAGCACCATTAGCGGGAGGGGGCTAGCCAAAAACATTCAGTACTTC; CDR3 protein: CASTISGRGLAKNIQYF
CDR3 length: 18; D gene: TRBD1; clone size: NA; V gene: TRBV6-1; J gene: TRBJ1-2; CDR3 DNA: TGTGCCAGCAGTGAAGCGTTGTGGACAGGGGAAGGCAACTATGGCTACACCTTC; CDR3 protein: CASSEALWTGEGNYGYTF
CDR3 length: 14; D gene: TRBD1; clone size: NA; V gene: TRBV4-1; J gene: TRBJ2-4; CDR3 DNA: TGCGCCAGCAGCCGTACAGGGGAGAAAAACATTCAGTACTTC; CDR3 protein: CASSRTGEKNIQYF
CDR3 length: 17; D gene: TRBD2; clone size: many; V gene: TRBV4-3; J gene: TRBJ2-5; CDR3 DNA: TGCGCCAGCAGCCAAGAAAGATCACTAGCGGGAGAAGAGACCCAGTACTTC; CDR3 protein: CASSQERSLAGEETQYF